These 29 T cell receptor beta chains were all obtained from the same sample, sequenced in a study of blood T cell repertoires in COVID-19. The data were produced by immunoSEQ multiplex PCR, yet TCRdb's version contains in-frame clones alone and is incomplete. This repertoire shows approximately 310,000 clones, around 85% found once; its top ten account for around 2%. The sample was PBMCs or T cells enriched from blood (not recorded which). These receptors all stem from a woman aged 25 to 39 who had been exposed to COVID-19.

The chain uses TRBV27 and TRBJ1-6; D is perhaps TRBD1 (6 bases). This CDR3 is 14 amino acids long. Germline V lookup: CDR1 MNHEY, CDR2 SMNVEV (reference sequence). V lost 7 bases to trimming and J lost 7 bases, with 14 bases between them. The CDR3 sequence: CASTLGGPNSPLHF. CDR3 in DNA: TGTGCCAGCACCTTGGGGGGGCCCAATTCACCCCTCCACTTT.

This rearrangement joins TRBV13 to TRBJ2-7; TRBD1 matches 7 bases. CDR3 length: 14 residues. CDR1 PRHDT and CDR2 FYEKMQ come from the germline V gene (reference sequence). Unmatched junction bases numbered 9, after V lost 4 bases and J lost 6 bases. The CDR3 bases are TGTGCCAGCAGCTATAGCTCGACAGGGACCGAGCAGTACTTC. Its protein product is CASSYSSTGTEQYF.

V and J are TRBV4-1 and TRBJ2-1, with TRBD2 matching 10 bases. Germline assignment: CDR1 MGHRA and CDR2 YSYEKL. CDR3 length: 17 residues. V lost 3 bases to trimming and J lost 3 bases; unmatched junction nucleotides: 8. The CDR3 region has the DNA TGCGCCAGCAGCCAGGAATCCGGGACTAGCGTCTACAATGAGCAGTTCTTC. Encoded protein: CASSQESGTSVYNEQFF.

The V gene is TRBV30, the J gene TRBJ2-5, with TRBD2 as a possible D gene (7 bases). Germline CDR1 reads GTSNPN; CDR2 reads SVGIG (reference sequence). The germline V and J ends were trimmed by 2 bases and 4 bases, with 20 bases remaining between them. CDR3 size: 16 residues. The CDR3 nucleotides read TGTGCCTGGAGTAGGGGGTGGGGCGGGAGAACAGAGACCCAGTACTTC. Its protein product is CAWSRGWGGRTETQYF.

The rearrangement uses TRBV24-1 and TRBJ2-1; 11 bases align to TRBD2. V lost 6 bases, J lost 10 bases, and 4 bases stayed unmatched. The V gene's germline CDR1 is KGHDR and CDR2 SFDVKD. This CDR3 spans 13 amino acids. CDR3 protein: CATSLAGGWEQFF. The CDR3 DNA reads TGTGCCACCAGTCTAGCGGGGGGTTGGGAGCAGTTCTTC.

The V and J genes are TRBV6-5 and TRBJ1-5, with 8 bases matching TRBD1. CDR1 is MNHEY and CDR2 is SVGAGI in the germline V gene. V lost 6 bases, J lost 5 bases, and 6 bases stayed unmatched. This CDR3 region has 14 residues. This CDR3 reads CASSVQGGHQPQHF. CDR3 coding DNA: TGTGCCAGCAGCGTACAGGGGGGTCATCAGCCCCAGCATTTT.

The chain has TRBV9 and TRBJ2-3; tentatively, D is TRBD2 (5 bases). V was clipped by 5 bases and J by 4 bases, with 11 bases between them. CDR1 is SGDLS, CDR2 YYNGEE, per germline. The CDR3 covers 13 residues. CDR3 in amino acids: CASRASSADTQYF. The CDR3 DNA sequence: TGTGCCAGCAGGGCTAGCAGCGCAGATACGCAGTATTTT.

This chain connects TRBV19 to TRBJ1-2, with D perhaps TRBD1 (5 bases). Trimming shortened V by 5 bases and J by 3 bases, and 13 bases separated the two germline ends. Germline CDR1 LNHDA, CDR2 SQIVND (reference sequence). The length of the CDR3 is 14 residues. In nucleotides, the CDR3 is TGTGCCAGTAGTTGGGCAGGGTACGACTATGGCTACACCTTC. Translation: CASSWAGYDYGYTF.

The V call is TRBV19, the J call TRBJ1-4, with 8 bases matching TRBD1. Germline trimming cut 7 bases from V and 7 bases from J; bases unmatched to any gene: 11. The germline V gene has CDR1 LNHDA and CDR2 SQIVND (reference sequence). The CDR3 loop spans 15 amino acids. Here the CDR3 reads CASKSQGASFEKLFF. The CDR3 nucleotides are TGTGCCAGTAAGTCGCAGGGGGCGAGTTTTGAAAAACTGTTTTTT.

About this clone itself: The same CDR3 is also encoded by other DNA sequences in this sample. Written as DNA, the CDR3 is TGTGCCAGTAGTATCCAGGGGAACACTGAAGCTTTCTTT. Amino acid sequence: CASSIQGNTEAFF. The gene calls are TRBV19 and TRBJ1-1; D possibly corresponds to TRBD1 (5 bases). Germline V gene lookup returns CDR1 LNHDA and CDR2 SQIVND (reference sequence). The CDR3 has 13 amino acids. Trimming shortened V by 3 bases and J by 1 base, and 6 bases separated the two germline ends.

J is TRBJ2-5 and V is TRBV19; tentatively, D is TRBD1 (6 bases). The CDR3 has 18 amino acids. V lost 4 bases and J 3 bases, leaving 24 bases between the germline ends. Germline CDR1 reads LNHDA; CDR2 reads SQIVND (reference sequence). As DNA, the CDR3 is TGTGCCAGTAGTACAGTTAGGGGGACACTTCGGGCAGAAGAGACCCAGTACTTC. This sequence encodes CASSTVRGTLRAEETQYF.

This chain links TRBV30 with TRBJ1-4, with D possibly TRBD1 on 5 matching bases. CDR3 length equals 13 residues. Germline loops: CDR1 GTSNPN, CDR2 SVGIG (reference sequence). Between the trimmed V and J ends, which lost 7 bases and 1 base, there was a span of 10 bases. The CDR3 nucleotides are TGTGCCTCTCTCAGGGTAACTAATGAAAAACTGTTTTTT. The encoded protein is CASLRVTNEKLFF.

This chain connects TRBV2 to TRBJ2-3; D not resolved. This CDR3 is built from 14 residues. The germline CDR1 and CDR2 sequences are SNHLY and FYNNEI. The germline V and J ends were trimmed by 7 bases and 2 bases, with 13 bases remaining between them. CDR3 sequence: CASKRRPATDTQYF. CDR3 sequence (DNA): TGTGCCAGCAAGAGGAGACCTGCCACAGATACGCAGTATTTT.

The chain has TRBV24-1 and TRBJ1-2; D might be TRBD1 (5 bases). Trimming cost V 9 bases and J 0 bases, with 10 bases left between them. The germline gives CDR1 KGHDR, CDR2 SFDVKD. The CDR3 has 13 residues. The CDR3 nucleotides are TGTGCCACCTTTGACAGCACTAACTATGGCTACACCTTC. It codes for CATFDSTNYGYTF.

The genes are TRBV3-1 (or the pseudogene TRBV3-2) and TRBJ1-6; possible D gene TRBD1, 6 bases. The V gene's germline CDR1 is LGHDT and CDR2 YNNKEL (reference sequence). The CDR3 is 15 residues long. Between the trimmed V and J ends, which lost 1 base and 8 bases, there was a span of 12 bases. The CDR3 DNA is TGTGCCAGCAGCCAAGGTCAGGGGTGGGATTCACCCCTCCACTTT. This sequence encodes CASSQGQGWDSPLHF.

The gene calls are TRBV29-1 and TRBJ1-2; 8 nucleotides line up with TRBD1. This CDR3 has 13 residues. Germline-derived CDR1 and CDR2 are SQVTM and ANQGSEA. The V and J ends lost 4 bases and 5 bases, in that order; junction bases with no gene match: 6. CDR3: CSVGQGSKYGYTF. The CDR3 coding sequence is TGCAGCGTTGGACAGGGGTCGAAATATGGCTACACCTTC.

The chain is built from TRBV6-5 and TRBJ1-1; D remains ambiguous. The CDR3 totals 11 residues. Trimming shortened V by 8 bases and J by 4 bases, and 8 bases separated the two germline ends. CDR1 is MNHEY and CDR2 is SVGAGI in the germline V gene. The CDR3 coding sequence is TGTGCCAGCCAAAGAGGCACTGAAGCTTTCTTT. It specifies CASQRGTEAFF.

The gene calls are TRBV19 and TRBJ2-1; 8 bases align to TRBD2. This CDR3 is 15 amino acids long. With V trimmed by 7 bases and J by 0 bases, 5 bases remained unmatched. Germline V gene lookup returns CDR1 LNHDA and CDR2 SQIVND (reference sequence). CDR3 region: CASTREGHSYNEQFF. The CDR3 nucleotides read TGTGCCAGTACTCGGGAGGGCCACTCCTACAATGAGCAGTTCTTC.

The chain recombines TRBV3-1 (or the pseudogene TRBV3-2) with TRBJ2-1, with 7 bases matching TRBD1. The V gene end was trimmed by 4 bases and the J gene end by 16 bases; junction bases not matched to a gene: 7. CDR3 length: 11 amino acids. CDR1 and CDR2 from the germline V gene are LGHDT and YNNKEL (reference sequence). The CDR3 loop is CASSRDRGLFF. The DNA of the CDR3 is TGTGCCAGCAGCCGGGACAGAGGGCTATTCTTC.

J is TRBJ2-3 and V is TRBV2; 10 bases line up with TRBD2. Trimming took 7 bases from V and 6 from J; bases not matched to a gene: 13. The CDR3 runs to 16 residues. Germline V gene lookup returns CDR1 SNHLY and CDR2 FYNNEI. The CDR3 spells CASNPYSGGATDTQYF. CDR3 nucleotides: TGTGCCAGCAATCCCTACAGCGGGGGGGCAACGGATACGCAGTATTTT.

V and J are TRBV5-6 and TRBJ2-1, with D possibly matching TRBD1 (6 bases). CDR3 size: 15 residues. Germline V gene data show CDR1 as SGHDT and CDR2 as YYEEEE. V was pared by 4 bases and J by 5 bases, with 16 bases between. CDR3 DNA: TGTGCCAGCAGCCCCACGGGACAACTTAACAATGAGCAGTTCTTC. Translating gives CASSPTGQLNNEQFF.

As to this clone: The junction differs from germline at one of its ends, possibly a read error. V is TRBV5-1 and J is TRBJ2-5; 9 bases map to TRBD2. Germline V gene data show CDR1 as SGHRS and CDR2 as YFSETQ. This CDR3 has 16 residues. The CDR3: CARSWGRRGGLETQYF. For the CDR3, the DNA is TGCGCCCGCAGTTGGGGGCGGCGGGGGGGCCTCGAGACCCAGTACTTC.

This clone was detected ten times or more. The genes are TRBV19 and TRBJ1-4; D gene unclear. The CDR3 has 17 residues. CDR1 is LNHDA and CDR2 is SQIVND in the germline V gene (reference sequence). The V end lost 3 bases, the J end lost 3 bases, and 17 bases lay between the germline ends. CDR3 amino acids: CASSIRSTGRSNEKLFF. Written as DNA, the CDR3 is TGTGCCAGTAGTATTCGATCGACGGGTCGGTCTAATGAAAAACTGTTTTTT.

V gene TRBV10-2 combines with J gene TRBJ1-1; D is uncertain. The CDR3 has 12 residues. V lost 4 bases to trimming and J lost 4 bases, with 7 bases between them. The V gene's germline CDR1 is WSHSY and CDR2 SAAADI. CDR3 nucleotides: TGCGCCAGCAGTGGGCAAATCACTGAAGCTTTCTTT. Translated, it gives CASSGQITEAFF.

The rearrangement uses TRBV3-1 (or the pseudogene TRBV3-2) and TRBJ1-1; the D gene is possibly TRBD1 (6 bases). CDR1 and CDR2 from the germline V gene are LGHDT and YNNKEL (reference sequence). The CDR3 extends over 15 amino acids. Trimming pared 6 bases from V and 1 base from J, leaving 15 bases between. CDR3 bases: TGTGCCAGCAGTCCGATGGACAGTCCGAACACTGAAGCTTTCTTT. It encodes CASSPMDSPNTEAFF.

The genes are TRBV9 and TRBJ2-2; D perhaps matches TRBD2 (6 bases). In germline, CDR1 is SGDLS, CDR2 YYNGEE. The CDR3 consists of 16 residues. The V gene lost 6 bases and the J gene lost 6 bases, with 21 bases spanning the gap. CDR3 DNA sequence: TGTGCCAGCATTACCTGCGAAGAGCGGGTTTCCGGGGAGCTGTTTTTT. Translating it yields CASITCEERVSGELFF.

The rearrangement links TRBV19 to TRBJ1-2, with D uncertain. The CDR3 length is 16 residues. With 3 bases removed from V and 4 bases from J, the gap between germline ends came to 18 bases. Germline loops: CDR1 LNHDA, CDR2 SQIVND (reference sequence). CDR3 DNA: TGTGCCAGTAGTATCTGGGCGACGGATACAAGCTATGGCTACACCTTC. It codes for CASSIWATDTSYGYTF.

The chain has TRBV9 and TRBJ1-6, with TRBD1 matching over 10 bases. CDR1 SGDLS and CDR2 YYNGEE come from the germline V gene. This CDR3 is 17 amino acids long. The V gene end was trimmed by 2 bases and the J gene end by 7 bases; junction bases not matched to a gene: 9. The CDR3 protein is CASSVEAWGQGNSPLHF. The DNA of the CDR3 is TGTGCCAGCAGCGTGGAGGCTTGGGGACAGGGGAATTCACCCCTCCACTTT. Full variable domain (missing parts from reference TRBV9 and TRBJ1-6): DSGVTQTPKHLITATGQRVTLRCSPRSGDLSVYWYQQSLDQGLQFLIQYYNGEERAKGNILERFSAQQFPDLHSELNLSSLELGDSALYFCASSVEAWGQGNSPLHFGNGTRLTVT.

The V call is TRBV5-1, the J call TRBJ1-3, with 7 nucleotides matching TRBD1. Germline CDR1 SGHRS, CDR2 YFSETQ. V lost 1 base and J lost 0; bases outside the gene matches: 7. There are 17 residues in the CDR3. CDR3 nucleotides: TGCGCCAGCAGCTTGAGTAGGACAGGCCTCTCTGGAAACACCATATATTTT. It translates to CASSLSRTGLSGNTIYF. Together with reference TRBV5-1 and TRBJ1-3, the CDR3 gives the full variable domain: KAGVTQTPRYLIKTRGQQVTLSCSPISGHRSVSWYQQTPGQGLQFLFEYFSETQRNKGNFPGRFSGRQFSNSRSEMNVSTLELGDSALYLCASSLSRTGLSGNTIYFGEGSWLTVV.